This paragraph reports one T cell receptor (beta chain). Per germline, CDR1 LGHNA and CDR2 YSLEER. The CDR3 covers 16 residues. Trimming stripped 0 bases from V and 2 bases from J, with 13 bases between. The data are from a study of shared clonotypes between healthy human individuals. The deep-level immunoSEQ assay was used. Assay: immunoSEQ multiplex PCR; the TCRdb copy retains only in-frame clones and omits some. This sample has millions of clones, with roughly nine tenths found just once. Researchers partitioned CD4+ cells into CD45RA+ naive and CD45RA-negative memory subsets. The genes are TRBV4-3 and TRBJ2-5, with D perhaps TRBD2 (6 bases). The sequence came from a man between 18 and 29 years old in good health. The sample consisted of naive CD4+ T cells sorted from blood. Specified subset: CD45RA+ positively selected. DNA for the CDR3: TGCGCCAGCAGCCAAGATTATATAGCGGAACAAGAGACCCAGTACTTC. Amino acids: CASSQDYIAEQETQYF.